This T cell receptor (beta chain) was sequenced for a study of cytomegalovirus exposure and HLA in healthy donors. This clone was counted a single time. Its antigen is as yet unknown. The PCR used 60 Vbeta and 13 Jbeta primers. Produced via immunoSEQ multiplex PCR; TCRdb's table is partial and in-frame only. Here the sample spans 300,000 or so clones, around four fifths being singletons. Study-wide results and caveats: The study had only CMV serostatus as immune exposure information. The authors later found TCR association rates varying by HLA locus, with DRB1 most and HLA-C fewest. It was likely that a cluster of highly shared sequence variants was a sequencing artifact.

Germline CDR1 SGHRS, CDR2 YFSETQ. Losses at the gene ends were 0 bases for V and 5 bases for J; bases not matched to a gene: 7. This CDR3 is 16 amino acids long. Healthy bone marrow donors formed the donor group. The V and J genes are TRBV5-1 and TRBJ2-7, with 11 bases fitting TRBD2. The source of this sequence is a woman aged 40 to 50 in good health and CMV-seropositive. The sample comprised PBMCs. CDR3 in DNA: TGCGCCAGCAGCTTGGCCGTACTAGCGGGAGTAAACGAGCAGTACTTC. Protein product: CASSLAVLAGVNEQYF. Full variable domain (missing parts from reference TRBV5-1 and TRBJ2-7): KAGVTQTPRYLIKTRGQQVTLSCSPISGHRSVSWYQQTPGQGLQFLFEYFSETQRNKGNFPGRFSGRQFSNSRSEMNVSTLELGDSALYLCASSLAVLAGVNEQYFGPGTRLTVT.